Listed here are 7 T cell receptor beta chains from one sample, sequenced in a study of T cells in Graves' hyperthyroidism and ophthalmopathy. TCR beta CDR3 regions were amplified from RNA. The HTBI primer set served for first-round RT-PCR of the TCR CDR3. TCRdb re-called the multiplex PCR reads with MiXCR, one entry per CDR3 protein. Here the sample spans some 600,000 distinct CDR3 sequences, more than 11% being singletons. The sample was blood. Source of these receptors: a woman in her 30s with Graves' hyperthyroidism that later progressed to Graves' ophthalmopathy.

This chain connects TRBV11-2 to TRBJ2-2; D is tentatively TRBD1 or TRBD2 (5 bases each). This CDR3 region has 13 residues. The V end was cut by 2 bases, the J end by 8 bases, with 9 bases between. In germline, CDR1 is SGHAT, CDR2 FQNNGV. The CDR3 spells CASSLPEGGELFF. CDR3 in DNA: TGTGCCAGCAGCTTACCCGAGGGGGGGGAGCTGTTTTTT.

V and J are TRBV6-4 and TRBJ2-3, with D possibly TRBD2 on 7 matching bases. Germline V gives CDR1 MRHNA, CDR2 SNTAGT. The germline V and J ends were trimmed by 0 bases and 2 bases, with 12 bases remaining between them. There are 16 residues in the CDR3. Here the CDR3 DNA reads TGTGCCAGCAGTGACTCAGCGGGACACCTCACAGATACGCAGTATTTT. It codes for CASSDSAGHLTDTQYF.

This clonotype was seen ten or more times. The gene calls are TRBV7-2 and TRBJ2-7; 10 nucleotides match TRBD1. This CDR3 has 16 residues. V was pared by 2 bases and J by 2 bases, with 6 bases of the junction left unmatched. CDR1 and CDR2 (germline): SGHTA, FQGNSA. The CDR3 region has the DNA TGTGCCAGCAGCTTATCTGGGACAGGGGACCCCTACGAGCAGTACTTC. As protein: CASSLSGTGDPYEQYF.

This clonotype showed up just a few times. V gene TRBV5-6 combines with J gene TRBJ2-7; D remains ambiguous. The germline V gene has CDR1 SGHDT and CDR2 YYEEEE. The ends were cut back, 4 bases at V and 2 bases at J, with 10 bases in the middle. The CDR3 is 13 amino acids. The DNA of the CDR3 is TGTGCCAGCAGCCTTACGGCCGCCTACGAGCAGTACTTC. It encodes CASSLTAAYEQYF.

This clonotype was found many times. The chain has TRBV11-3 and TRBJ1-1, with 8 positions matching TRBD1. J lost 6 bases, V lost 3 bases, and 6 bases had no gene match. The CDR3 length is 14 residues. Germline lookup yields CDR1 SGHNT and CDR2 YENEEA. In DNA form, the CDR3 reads TGTGCCAGCAGCTTTTCTGGACAGGGTTCTGAAGCTTTCTTT. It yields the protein CASSFSGQGSEAFF.

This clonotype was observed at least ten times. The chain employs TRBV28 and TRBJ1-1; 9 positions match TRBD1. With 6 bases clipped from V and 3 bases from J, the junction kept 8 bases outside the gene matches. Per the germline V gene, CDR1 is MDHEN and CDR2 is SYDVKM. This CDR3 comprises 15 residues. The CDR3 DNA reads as TGTGCCAGCAGCCCCCCGACAGGGGGATACACTGAAGCTTTCTTT. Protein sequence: CASSPPTGGYTEAFF.

CDR3: CASSIAYRDGPQHF. In DNA form, the CDR3 reads TGTGCCAGTAGTATAGCTTACAGGGACGGGCCCCAGCATTTT. V and J are TRBV19 and TRBJ1-5; D might be TRBD1 (6 bases). The germline CDR1 and CDR2 sequences are LNHDA and SQIVND (reference sequence). The CDR3 loop spans 14 amino acids. With 1 base removed from V and 9 bases from J, the gap between germline ends came to 13 bases.